This T cell receptor beta chain was found in a study of CD8+ T cells in alopecia areata. Study overall: Treated patients were dosed with oral tofacitinib, taking 5 to 10 mg twice daily. Tofacitinib exposure lasted 6 to 18 months, followed by 6 months off drug. Study-wide points: Clonality in lesional scalp, especially alopecia totalis/universalis, exceeded that of normal scalp.

Separation by sorting yielded CD4+ and CD8+ T cells from PBMCs. The CDR3 has 13 residues. V gave up 5 bases and J gave up 5 bases, with 10 bases separating them. The germline CDR1 and CDR2 sequences are SGHAT and FQNNGV. This clone was seen a handful of times. The target antigen is unknown. Extracted RNA was reverse transcribed, and the resulting cDNA served as sequencing template. Clones were sequenced by immunoSEQ multiplex PCR, and TCRdb holds only the in-frame ones, with some missing. Here the sample spans some 99,000 clones, 35% to 50% being singletons. This rearrangement joins TRBV11-2 to TRBJ1-5; D call uncertain. The sequenced material came from CD4+ T cells sorted from blood. The sequence was collected from a human donor with alopecia areata. The CDR3 nucleotides are TGTGCCAGCAGCGTAGTAGGCGATCAGCCCCAGCATTTT. Protein sequence: CASSVVGDQPQHF.